These T cell receptor beta chains were read from a single sample in a study of T-cell memory formation after mild COVID-19. A single record per CDR3 protein comes from TCRdb applying MiXCR to the 5' RACE reads. The repertoire includes approximately 390,000 distinct CDR3 sequences, roughly 15% of them detected once, and roughly 21% sits in the top ten. Sequenced: PBMCs or a T cell subset sorted from them (not recorded which). These TCRs come from a man aged 18 to 30 who had mild COVID-19 (a few samples of this study predate the infection). Cell type and time point are not known. CDR3s include the opening cysteine and the closing phenylalanine or tryptophan. The D gene is left open where the match is weak. Expanded clones are given a class, and other clones once, few, many or no size at all.

cdr3_aa cdr3_nt j_call d_call v_call clone_size
CASSPYGEIAADTQYF TGTGCCAGCAGTCCGTACGGGGAGATCGCCGCAGATACGCAGTATTTT TRBJ2-3 NA TRBV2 few
CASSPRGSTDTQYF TGTGCCAGCAGTCCCAGGGGGAGCACAGATACGCAGTATTTT TRBJ2-3 TRBD1 TRBV18 many
CASSLARGLMNTEAFF TGCGCCAGCAGCTTGGCGAGGGGGCTGATGAACACTGAAGCTTTCTTT TRBJ1-1 TRBD1 TRBV5-1 many
CSVETGVPGYTF TGCAGCGTTGAGACGGGGGTGCCTGGCTACACCTTC TRBJ1-2 NA TRBV29-1 few
CASSSRTTSRETQYF TGTGCCAGCAGTTCCAGGACCACGTCGAGAGAGACCCAGTACTTC TRBJ2-5 NA TRBV27 few
CASSYSTGGLQPQHF TGTGCCAGCAGTTACTCGACCGGGGGGCTTCAGCCCCAGCATTTT TRBJ1-5 NA TRBV6-5 few
CASSTDRGYEQYF TGTGCCAGCAGTACCGACAGGGGCTACGAGCAGTACTTC TRBJ2-7 TRBD1 TRBV6-4 NA
CTGSGGLSDTQYF TGCACGGGGTCGGGGGGGCTCTCAGATACGCAGTATTTT TRBJ2-3 TRBD2 TRBV20-1 NA
CAISVGRTAGELFF TGTGCCATCAGTGTTGGGCGGACCGCCGGGGAGCTGTTTTTT TRBJ2-2 NA TRBV10-3 few
CASGLAGGEKQFF TGTGCCAGTGGACTAGCGGGGGGGGAAAAGCAGTTCTTC TRBJ2-1 TRBD2 TRBV9 NA
CASNNRGGEKLFF TGTGCCAGCAATAACAGGGGAGGCGAAAAACTGTTTTTT TRBJ1-4 TRBD1 TRBV12-3/TRBV12-4 few
CASSQTGGYGYTF TGTGCCAGCAGCCAGACCGGCGGCTATGGCTACACCTTC TRBJ1-2 NA TRBV6-5 many
CASSWTAYEQYF TGTGCCAGCAGCTGGACAGCCTACGAGCAGTACTTC TRBJ2-7 NA TRBV12-3/TRBV12-4 NA
CASSAARGSGANVLTF TGTGCCAGCAGCGCAGCCAGAGGTTCTGGGGCCAACGTCCTGACTTTC TRBJ2-6 NA TRBV9 few
CASSLSGGPYEQYF TGCGCCAGCAGCTTGTCCGGGGGACCCTACGAGCAGTACTTC TRBJ2-7 NA TRBV5-1 NA
CASRNRGDWETQYF TGTGCCAGCAGGAACCGGGGCGACTGGGAGACCCAGTACTTC TRBJ2-5 NA TRBV6-5 NA
CASSPETGGNQPQHF TGCGCCAGCAGCCCTGAGACAGGGGGCAATCAGCCCCAGCATTTT TRBJ1-5 TRBD1 TRBV5-1 many
CASSLDGAGINSPLHF TGTGCCAGCAGCTTGGATGGGGCCGGAATAAATTCACCCCTCCACTTT TRBJ1-6 NA TRBV5-4 NA
CASSRQWGETQYF TGTGCCAGCAGCCGGCAGTGGGGGGAGACCCAGTACTTC TRBJ2-5 NA TRBV3-1 NA
CSAPTWGATRAFF TGCAGTGCTCCGACCTGGGGGGCCACTAGAGCTTTCTTT TRBJ1-1 NA TRBV20-1 NA
CASSLTQGHEQYF TGTGCCAGCAGCTTAACGCAGGGGCACGAGCAGTACTTC TRBJ2-7 NA TRBV7-9 few
CASSGDGQPQHF TGTGCCAGCAGCGGGGACGGTCAGCCCCAGCATTTT TRBJ1-5 NA TRBV2 once
CASSDSQGNQPQHF TGTGCCAGCAGCGACTCACAGGGGAATCAGCCCCAGCATTTT TRBJ1-5 TRBD1 TRBV7-9 NA
CASSGSLTSGLSDTQYF TGCGCCAGCAGCGGATCCTTGACTAGCGGGTTGTCAGATACGCAGTATTTT TRBJ2-3 TRBD2 TRBV4-1 NA
CASSLGGSWTEAFF TGTGCCAGCAGCTTAGGGGGAAGTTGGACTGAAGCTTTCTTT TRBJ1-1 NA TRBV7-2 NA
CASSVGSGQGAETQYF TGCGCCAGCAGCGTAGGCTCAGGACAGGGGGCAGAGACCCAGTACTTC TRBJ2-5 TRBD1 TRBV5-1 few
CASRVPGQGKESNEQFF TGTGCCAGCAGAGTCCCGGGACAGGGGAAGGAGTCCAATGAGCAGTTCTTC TRBJ2-1 TRBD1 TRBV2 few
CSVGGPGELFF TGCAGCGTTGGGGGGCCCGGGGAGCTGTTTTTT TRBJ2-2 NA TRBV29-1 few
CASSLVTTITDTQYF TGTGCCAGCAGCTTAGTCACCACTATCACAGATACGCAGTATTTT TRBJ2-3 NA TRBV7-2 NA
CASSLGRGLLAETQYF TGCGCCAGCAGCTTGGGGAGGGGGCTCCTCGCGGAGACCCAGTACTTC TRBJ2-5 NA TRBV5-1 few
CSVTTSGGNTGELFF TGCAGCGTCACGACTAGCGGGGGGAACACCGGGGAGCTGTTTTTT TRBJ2-2 TRBD2 TRBV29-1 NA
CAISAGQSSYEQYF TGTGCCATCAGTGCGGGACAGTCATCCTACGAGCAGTACTTC TRBJ2-7 TRBD1 TRBV10-3 few
CASSSDGFSGNTIYF TGTGCCAGCAGCTCGGACGGATTCTCTGGAAACACCATATATTTT TRBJ1-3 NA TRBV7-2 few
CASSLKGSRETQYF TGTGCCAGCAGCTTAAAGGGCTCCAGGGAGACCCAGTACTTC TRBJ2-5 NA TRBV7-9 NA
CASSLRGSGTEAFF TGTGCCAGCAGCTTAAGGGGGTCCGGCACTGAAGCTTTCTTT TRBJ1-1 NA TRBV7-3 NA
CSAQKGSGGYEQYF TGCAGTGCCCAGAAGGGTAGCGGGGGCTACGAGCAGTACTTC TRBJ2-7 TRBD2 TRBV20-1 few
CASSYLLGQLNTGELFF TGTGCCAGCAGTTACCTCCTGGGACAGCTGAACACCGGGGAGCTGTTTTTT TRBJ2-2 TRBD1 TRBV6-2/TRBV6-3 NA
CASSPLVGYEKLFF TGTGCCAGCAGCCCCCTCGTCGGATATGAAAAACTGTTTTTT TRBJ1-4 NA TRBV7-2 NA
CASSLSGSIRDEQFF TGTGCCAGCAGTTTATCGGGCTCGATTAGAGATGAGCAGTTCTTC TRBJ2-1 NA TRBV27 NA
CASSQVWRGDTQYF TGCGCCAGCAGCCAAGTATGGCGGGGGGATACGCAGTATTTT TRBJ2-3 TRBD2 TRBV4-3 few
CASSYPPGGVETQYF TGTGCCAGCAGTTACCCCCCTGGGGGCGTCGAGACCCAGTACTTC TRBJ2-5 NA TRBV6-6 few
CASNHFRCQVQYF TGTGCCAGCAACCACTTCCGCTGTCAAGTCCAGTACTTC TRBJ2-5 NA TRBV6-5 few
CASSEPHRTYEQYF TGCGCCAGCAGCGAACCGCACAGAACCTACGAGCAGTACTTC TRBJ2-7 NA TRBV4-1 NA
CSAGPGRETQYF TGCAGTGCCGGTCCGGGGCGGGAGACCCAGTACTTC TRBJ2-5 NA TRBV20-1 few
CASSQIAGGNTQYF TGTGCCAGCAGTCAAATAGCGGGGGGCAATACGCAGTATTTT TRBJ2-3 TRBD2 TRBV6-5 few
CSARALISGNTIYF TGCAGTGCTAGGGCATTAATCTCTGGAAACACCATATATTTT TRBJ1-3 NA TRBV20-1 few
CASSGTSFDTQYF TGCGCCAGCAGCGGGACTTCGTTTGATACGCAGTATTTT TRBJ2-3 NA TRBV5-1 many
CASSYRLTGQGIPYGYTF TGTGCCAGCAGTTACAGGTTAACGGGACAGGGGATTCCCTATGGCTACACCTTC TRBJ1-2 TRBD1 TRBV6-5 NA
CASSLGWRREGENTEAFF TGTGCCAGCAGTTTGGGCTGGCGGAGGGAGGGCGAGAACACTGAAGCTTTCTTT TRBJ1-1 NA TRBV12-3/TRBV12-4 few
CASTGTDYNEQFF TGCGCCAGCACCGGGACGGATTACAATGAGCAGTTCTTC TRBJ2-1 NA TRBV5-1 many
CASSQWVAGQEEYGYTF TGTGCCAGCAGCCAATGGGTCGCGGGACAGGAGGAATATGGCTACACCTTC TRBJ1-2 TRBD1 TRBV4-2 few
CASSDPLRDLHEQFF TGTGCCAGCAGCGATCCACTACGGGACCTTCATGAGCAGTTCTTC TRBJ2-1 NA TRBV7-6 NA
CASSPFRGSGTEAFF TGTGCCAGCAGCCCGTTCCGGGGTTCGGGCACTGAAGCTTTCTTT TRBJ1-1 NA TRBV7-9 many
CASSLRSPGYEQYF TGTGCCAGCAGCTTACGCTCTCCCGGGTACGAGCAGTACTTC TRBJ2-7 NA TRBV11-2 few
CASSYGLAGGYQETQYF TGTGCCAGCAGTTACGGACTAGCGGGGGGATACCAAGAGACCCAGTACTTC TRBJ2-5 TRBD2 TRBV6-2/TRBV6-3 NA